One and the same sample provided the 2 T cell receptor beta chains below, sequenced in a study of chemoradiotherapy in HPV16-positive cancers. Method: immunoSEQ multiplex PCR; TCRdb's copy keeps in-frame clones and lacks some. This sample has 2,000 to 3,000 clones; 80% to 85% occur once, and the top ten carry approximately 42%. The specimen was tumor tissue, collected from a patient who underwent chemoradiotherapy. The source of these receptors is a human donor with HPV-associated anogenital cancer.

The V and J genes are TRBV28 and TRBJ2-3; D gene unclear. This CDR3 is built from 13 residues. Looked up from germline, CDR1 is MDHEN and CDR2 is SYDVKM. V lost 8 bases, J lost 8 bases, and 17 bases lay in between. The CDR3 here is CASRAHTDATQYF. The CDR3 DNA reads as TGTGCCAGCCGAGCTCACACAGATGCTACGCAGTATTTT.

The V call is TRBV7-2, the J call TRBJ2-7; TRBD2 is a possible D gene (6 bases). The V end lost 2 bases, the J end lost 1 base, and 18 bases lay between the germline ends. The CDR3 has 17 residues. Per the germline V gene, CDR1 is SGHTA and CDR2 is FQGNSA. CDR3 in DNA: TGTGCCAGCAGCTTACCGGGGAGGAGCGGGTCTTCCTACGAGCAGTACTTC. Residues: CASSLPGRSGSSYEQYF.